This T cell receptor (beta chain) was sequenced in a study of response to subunit inactivated influenza vaccine. The study's findings and limits: Authors suggested seasonal influenza vaccinations each recruit few new T cells.

TCRdb recomputed calls from the RT-PCR reads with MiXCR, one row per CDR3 protein. The sample has hundreds of thousands of distinct CDR3 sequences, more than 15% seen once. This clonotype was seen a handful of times. Its antigen is currently unknown. The clonotype originates from a man aged 50 to 59 who received an inactivated influenza vaccine. Specimen: PBMCs from blood, collected about 13 days after vaccination.

Here the CDR3 reads CASSLFLDSPLHF. In DNA, the CDR3 is TGTGCCAGCAGCTTGTTCTTGGATTCACCCCTCCACTTT. The chain couples TRBV5-6 to TRBJ1-6; D unresolved. The CDR3 consists of 13 residues. V lost 1 base, J lost 8 bases, and 7 bases lay in between. Germline assignment: CDR1 SGHDT and CDR2 YYEEEE.